Shown below are 7 T cell receptor beta chains from a single sample sequenced in a study of tumor and adjacent non-tumor tissue in lung cancer. The template was RNA from unsorted bulk tissue. Distant lung tissue was collected more than 3 cm away from the tumor edge. A modified ARM-PCR protocol with three rounds of nested PCR amplified TCRbeta. TCRdb used MiXCR to reprocess the multiplex PCR reads, holding one entry per CDR3 protein. The table records approximately 120,000 distinct CDR3 sequences, roughly three fifths of them present only once. The sequenced sample consisted of distant non-tumor lung tissue. Receptors were obtained from a man aged 60 to 69 with non-small cell lung cancer.

At least ten counts were recorded for this clonotype. CDR3 protein: CASSLQPQGSGNTIYF. The CDR3 DNA reads as TGTGCCAGCAGCTTACAACCACAGGGCTCTGGAAACACCATATATTTT. The V gene is TRBV7-3, the J gene TRBJ1-3, with TRBD1 as a possible D gene (6 bases). CDR3 length equals 16 residues. V lost 2 bases to trimming and J lost 0 bases, with 11 bases between them. In germline, CDR1 is SGHTA, CDR2 FQGTGA.

This clonotype turned up a few times. A much larger clone differs by one base, so this may be a read error. The chain is built from TRBV12-3 or TRBV12-4 and TRBJ2-1; the match to TRBD2 covers 9 bases. CDR3 length: 15 residues. The ends lost 10 bases at V and 6 bases at J; junction bases unmatched: 13. The CDR3 region has the DNA TGTGCCAACTGTGTCGCGGGAGGGGGAGGCAATGAGCAGTTCTTC. Translating gives CANCVAGGGGNEQFF.

The rearrangement links TRBV5-1 to TRBJ2-7; D gene ambiguous. V was clipped by 7 bases and J by 2 bases, with 10 bases between them. Looked up from germline, CDR1 is SGHRS and CDR2 is YFSETQ. The CDR3 consists of 12 residues. CDR3 bases: TGCGCCAGCCGGATCAATGCCTACGAGCAGTACTTC. Translating gives CASRINAYEQYF.

Remarks on this clonotype: An end of the junction differs from the germline gene, which may be a read error. The V call is TRBV12-3 or TRBV12-4, the J call TRBJ1-1; 8 nucleotides agree with TRBD1. This CDR3 is 13 amino acids long. CDR3 coding DNA: TGTGCCGGCAGGCCGACAGGGGACACTGAAGCTTTCTTT. Protein sequence: CAGRPTGDTEAFF.

This chain's CDR3 is CVSSLTRLAEQFF. The CDR3 nucleotides are TGCGTTAGCAGCCTAACCCGACTAGCTGAGCAGTTCTTC. The V and J genes are TRBV4-1 and TRBJ2-1; 7 bases map to TRBD2. The CDR3 runs 13 residues. CDR1 and CDR2 from the germline V gene are MGHRA and YSYEKL.

This clonotype was detected only a few times. This chain connects TRBV5-6 to TRBJ2-5; TRBD1 matches 7 bases. With 3 bases clipped from V and 4 bases from J, the junction kept 6 bases outside the gene matches. The germline CDR1 and CDR2 sequences are SGHDT and YYEEEE. The CDR3 length is 14 residues. CDR3 sequence (DNA): TGTGCCAGCAGCTGGAGGACAGGCCGAGAGACCCAGTACTTC. Translating gives CASSWRTGRETQYF.

Details on this clonotype: The junction and the germline gene differ at one end; a read error may be behind it. The chain recombines TRBV11-2 with TRBJ2-7, with TRBD1 matching 7 bases. From germline, CDR1 is SGHAT and CDR2 FQNNGV. The CDR3 length is 15 residues. CDR3 region: CASSFMTGWLSEEYF. The CDR3 coding sequence is TGTGCCAGCAGCTTCATGACAGGGTGGTTGAGCGAGGAGTACTTC.